Here is one T cell receptor beta chain with its context. The record originates from a study of blood T cell repertoires in COVID-19. Across the whole study: In each case, the material was cDNA or gDNA derived from T cells, B-cell-depleted T cells, or PBMCs.

The J segment lost 4 bases and the V segment lost 1 base, leaving 11 bases of the junction unmatched. CDR1 SGHTA and CDR2 FQGNSA come from the germline V gene. The CDR3 sequence is 19 residues long. Clones were read by immunoSEQ multiplex PCR, and TCRdb kept only the in-frame ones, dropping some. The sample has about 260,000 clones; approximately 82% are singletons. Sequencing used peripheral blood. This clonotype originated in an elderly woman with acute or convalescent COVID-19. The J gene is TRBJ2-1, the V gene TRBV7-2; the match to TRBD2 covers 12 bases. The CDR3: CASSLVVTSGSPRYNEQFF. DNA of the CDR3: TGTGCCAGCAGCTTAGTTGTGACTAGCGGGAGCCCCCGGTACAATGAGCAGTTCTTC.